Listed below are T cell receptor beta chains from one sample, sequenced in a study of graft-versus-host responses after intestinal transplantation. Here immunoSEQ multiplex PCR was the method, and the copy in TCRdb shows in-frame clones only, minus some. The data hold more than 90,000 clones, with 90% to 95% observed a single time. These receptors are not linked to any known antigen. The sequencing here drew on unstimulated CD8+ T cells sorted from spleen or lymph node cells, taken before intestinal transplant. These receptors originate from a human donor who received an intestinal transplant. CDR3s include the opening cysteine and the closing phenylalanine or tryptophan. D genes are given only for firm matches. Clone size is given for some rows only: seen once, a few or many times, or a class if the clone is expanded.

-,-,TRBV9,TRBJ2-3,TGTGCCAGCAGCGTAGAGGTTGGGGAGACAGATACGCAGTATTTT,CASSVEVGETDTQYF
TRBD1,-,TRBV6-4,TRBJ1-1,TGTGCCAGCAGTAGAGGGGGCGGTGATGAAGCTTTCTTT,CASSRGGGDEAFF
-,-,TRBV7-9,TRBJ1-3,TGTGCCAGCAGCTTACCCCAGGGGACCTCTGGAAACACCATATATTTT,CASSLPQGTSGNTIYF
-,few,TRBV2,TRBJ1-4,TGTGCCAGCAGCGCCCCTGGGCCCAGTAATGAAAAACTGTTTTTT,CASSAPGPSNEKLFF
TRBD1,-,TRBV6-1,TRBJ1-2,TGTGCCAGCAGTCTGGGACAGTATGGCTACACCTTC,CASSLGQYGYTF
-,-,TRBV19,TRBJ2-3,TGTGCCAGTAGTTTGGAGGGTACAGATACGCAGTATTTT,CASSLEGTDTQYF
-,few,TRBV5-1,TRBJ1-6,TGCGCCAGCAGCTTGGAGAACGCCGGTGGTAATTCACCCCTCCACTTT,CASSLENAGGNSPLHF
TRBD2,-,TRBV19,TRBJ2-7,TGTGCCAGTAGTATAGTTCCGGGGGGTTCCTACGAGCAGTACTTC,CASSIVPGGSYEQYF
TRBD1,-,TRBV27,TRBJ1-5,TGTGCCAGCAGTCCAACAGGGGGCAGTCAGCCCCAGCATTTT,CASSPTGGSQPQHF
-,-,TRBV29-1,TRBJ2-1,TGCAGCGTTGACCCTTCCTACAATGAGCAGTTCTTC,CSVDPSYNEQFF